This T cell receptor beta chain was recovered during a study of shared clonotypes between healthy human individuals. Broader study findings: Researchers sampled blood only, noting tissue repertoires likely differ. An anticipated effect of sequencing depth on clonotype sharing among donors was recognized.

The germline CDR1 and CDR2 sequences are SNHLY and FYNNEI. The CDR3 sequence is 14 residues long. Trimming removed 3 bases from V and 1 base from J, with 10 bases in between. It was CD45RO-negative cells, positively selected for CCR7, that made up naive CD8 cells, with terminally differentiated effector memory CD45RA+ cells excluded. As to this clone: Its target is unknown.

Genomic DNA belonging to each subset was distributed in equal measure over several immunoSEQ plates. Replicate PCRs for sorted subsets used 200 to 250 ng DNA; this equaled 25,000 to 35,000 T cell genomes. Assay used: immunoSEQ multiplex PCR; TCRdb lists only in-frame clones, some missing. Of 1.5 million to 2.5 million clones in the sample, about 95% were seen once. The TCR sequence derives from a man between 18 and 35 years old in good health. The chain combines TRBV2 with TRBJ2-7; perhaps TRBD1 as D (5 bases). What was sequenced was naive CD8+ T cells sorted from blood. The CDR3 loop is CASSDGNRSYEQYF. The CDR3 bases are TGTGCCAGCAGTGACGGTAACAGGTCCTACGAGCAGTACTTC.